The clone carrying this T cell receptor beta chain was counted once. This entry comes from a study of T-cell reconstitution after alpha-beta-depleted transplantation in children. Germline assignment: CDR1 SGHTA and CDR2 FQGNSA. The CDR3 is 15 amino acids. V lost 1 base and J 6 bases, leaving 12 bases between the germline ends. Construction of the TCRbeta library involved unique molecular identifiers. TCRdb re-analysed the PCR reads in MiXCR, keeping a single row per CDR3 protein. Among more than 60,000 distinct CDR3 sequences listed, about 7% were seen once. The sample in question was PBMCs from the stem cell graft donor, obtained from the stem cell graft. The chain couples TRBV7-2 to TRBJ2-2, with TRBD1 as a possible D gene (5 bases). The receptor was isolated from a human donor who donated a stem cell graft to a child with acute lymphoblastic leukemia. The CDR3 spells CASSLGGRGAGELFF. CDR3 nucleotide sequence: TGTGCCAGCAGCTTAGGGGGTAGGGGTGCCGGGGAGCTGTTTTTT.